What follows are 27 T cell receptor beta chains derived from one specimen sequenced in a study of T-cell memory formation after mild COVID-19. TCRdb re-called the 5' RACE reads with MiXCR, one entry per CDR3 protein. The sample lists some 150,000 distinct CDR3 sequences; 11% to 15% were seen once. Sequenced input: PBMCs or a T cell subset sorted from them (not recorded which). These receptors all come from an adult woman who had mild COVID-19 (a few samples of this study predate the infection). Cell type and time point are not known.

This clonotype was seen only a few times. The chain has TRBV7-9 and TRBJ2-7; D is tentatively TRBD1 or TRBD2 (5 bases each). The V end lost 10 bases, the J end lost 2 bases, and 18 bases lay between the germline ends. Germline V lookup: CDR1 SEHNR, CDR2 FQNEAQ (reference sequence). This CDR3 is built from 14 residues. Written as DNA, the CDR3 is TGTGCCACTCCGGGGCAGGGTGACCCCTACGAGCAGTACTTC. It encodes CATPGQGDPYEQYF.

This clonotype was detected only a few times. The V and J genes are TRBV7-8 and TRBJ1-5; D gene unclear. The V end lost 1 base, the J end lost 7 bases, and 17 bases lay between the germline ends. Germline V gene data show CDR1 as SGHVS and CDR2 as FQNEAQ. The CDR3 covers 16 residues. The CDR3 is CASSLEEVASGQPQHF. The CDR3 nucleotides read TGTGCCAGCAGCTTAGAAGAGGTGGCCTCGGGGCAGCCCCAGCATTTT.

The rearrangement links TRBV7-2 to TRBJ2-3, with 11 bases fitting TRBD2. CDR1 and CDR2 from the germline V gene are SGHTA and FQGNSA. This CDR3 region has 15 residues. Germline trimming cut 5 bases from V and 7 bases from J; bases unmatched to any gene: 8. The CDR3 DNA follows: TGTGCCAGCAGCACCCTAGCGGGGGGATTTAATACGCAGTATTTT. Translation: CASSTLAGGFNTQYF.

This sequence joins TRBV12-3 or TRBV12-4 and TRBJ2-2; 13 bases align to TRBD2. V shed 5 bases and J 3 bases; nucleotides not matched to a gene: 6. The CDR3 is made up of 17 amino acids. CDR3 in DNA: TGTGCCAGCAGTCCGGGACTAGCGGGGTCGCACACCGGGGAGCTGTTTTTT. Amino acids: CASSPGLAGSHTGELFF.

This clonotype was counted a few times. The chain is built from TRBV29-1 and TRBJ2-1; D could derive from TRBD1 or TRBD2 (5 bases each). This CDR3 has 18 amino acids. Germline lookup yields CDR1 SQVTM and CDR2 ANQGSEA. V dropped 7 bases and J dropped 0 bases, with 25 bases sitting between them. CDR3 in DNA: TGCAGCGCCGCTGGGGGAGTTTTCGGGGAACACTCCTACAATGAGCAGTTCTTC. As protein: CSAAGGVFGEHSYNEQFF.

In its sample, this clonotype was seen a few times. The chain joins TRBV12-3 or TRBV12-4 to TRBJ1-5; TRBD1 might be the D (5 bases). Trimming removed 2 bases from V and 0 bases from J, with 14 bases in between. The CDR3 is made up of 17 amino acids. The CDR3 reads CASSLTVGGNSNQPQHF. The CDR3 DNA reads TGTGCCAGCAGTTTAACGGTGGGGGGTAATAGCAATCAGCCCCAGCATTTT.

This sequence joins TRBV7-2 and TRBJ1-2; the D is unclear. The CDR3 loop spans 12 amino acids. Trimming left V 6 bases short and J 4 bases short, with 9 bases between. Per the germline V gene, CDR1 is SGHTA and CDR2 is FQGNSA. In DNA, the CDR3 is TGTGCCAGCAGATCTCCCTTCTATGGCTACACCTTC. Encoded protein: CASRSPFYGYTF.

This clonotype was counted at least ten times. The genes are TRBV5-1 and TRBJ2-4; D uncertain. V lost 1 base and J lost 5, with 10 bases in between. Germline lookup yields CDR1 SGHRS and CDR2 YFSETQ. The length of the CDR3 is 14 residues. The CDR3 nucleotides read TGCGCCAGCAGCTTGTATTTGTCGGAAAACATTCAGTACTTC. Translated: CASSLYLSENIQYF. Full variable domain (missing parts from reference TRBV5-1 and TRBJ2-4): KAGVTQTPRYLIKTRGQQVTLSCSPISGHRSVSWYQQTPGQGLQFLFEYFSETQRNKGNFPGRFSGRQFSNSRSEMNVSTLELGDSALYLCASSLYLSENIQYFGAGTRLSVL.

CDR3 protein: CASSLGLSGSGANVLTF. Here the CDR3 DNA reads TGCGCCAGCAGCTTGGGACTTAGCGGCTCTGGGGCCAACGTCCTGACTTTC. The rearrangement links TRBV5-1 to TRBJ2-6, with D possibly matching TRBD2 (6 bases). The germline gives CDR1 SGHRS, CDR2 YFSETQ. The V gene lost 0 bases and the J gene lost 0 bases, with 10 bases spanning the gap. The length of the CDR3 is 17 residues.

This clonotype was observed a few times. The gene calls are TRBV11-2 and TRBJ2-5, with 7 nucleotides matching TRBD1. The CDR3 contains 17 residues. V gave up 7 bases and J gave up 3 bases; unmatched junction bases: 17. Looked up from germline, CDR1 is SGHAT and CDR2 is FQNNGV. The chain's CDR3 is CASTVDGWGTVEETQYF. DNA of the CDR3: TGTGCCAGCACCGTAGACGGCTGGGGGACAGTCGAAGAGACCCAGTACTTC.

The chain couples TRBV12-3 or TRBV12-4 to TRBJ1-1, with 7 bases identical to TRBD1. There are 16 residues in the CDR3. V dropped 4 bases and J dropped 4; count of bases not matched to a gene: 12. DNA of the CDR3: TGTGCCAGCAGTTGGTTCAGGGGGTTGGAGGGCACTGAAGCTTTCTTT. This translates into CASSWFRGLEGTEAFF.

CDR3 bases: TGTGCCAGCAGCGACACTAGCGCCGGGGAGCTGTTTTTT. Protein: CASSDTSAGELFF. The rearrangement links TRBV7-3 to TRBJ2-2, with 7 bases lining up with TRBD2. V shed 5 bases, J shed 6 bases, and the junction held 3 bases outside the gene matches. The CDR3 is 13 residues long. Germline CDR1 reads SGHTA; CDR2 reads FQGTGA.

The V gene is TRBV4-2, the J gene TRBJ2-1, with 13 bases fitting TRBD2. CDR3 length: 15 amino acids. Germline CDR1 reads LGHNA; CDR2 reads YNFKEQ. V was clipped by 6 bases and J by 7 bases; unmatched bases: 6. CDR3 in DNA: TGTGCCAGCAGACAACTAGCGGGAGGGGGGAATGAGCAGTTCTTC. It codes for CASRQLAGGGNEQFF.

The rearrangement links TRBV7-9 to TRBJ2-1; the D is unclear. This CDR3 contains 17 residues. Between the trimmed V and J ends, which lost 1 base and 0 bases, there was a span of 13 bases. Germline CDR1 is SEHNR and CDR2 is FQNEAQ (reference sequence). The chain's CDR3 is CASSLGTNLGSYNEQFF. In DNA form, the CDR3 reads TGTGCCAGCAGCTTAGGGACCAATCTAGGCTCCTACAATGAGCAGTTCTTC.

The chain combines TRBV12-3 or TRBV12-4 with TRBJ1-2; TRBD1 might be the D (6 bases). V dropped 7 bases and J dropped 0 bases, with 12 bases sitting between them. The CDR3 extends over 14 amino acids. Written as DNA, the CDR3 is TGTGCCAGCACCTTAGGGGGGCCTAACTATGGCTACACCTTC. Its translation is CASTLGGPNYGYTF.

The chain has TRBV12-3 or TRBV12-4 and TRBJ1-2; D gene uncertain. Trimming left V 4 bases short and J 3 bases short, with 12 bases between. The CDR3 extends over 14 amino acids. The DNA of the CDR3 is TGTGCCAGCAGTTCTTTCTCTGGTTACTATGGCTACACCTTC. Its protein product is CASSSFSGYYGYTF.

The chain joins TRBV5-6 to TRBJ2-3; TRBD1 is a possible D gene (6 bases). The CDR3 contains 16 residues. Trimming pared 3 bases from V and 2 bases from J, leaving 16 bases between. Germline loops: CDR1 SGHDT, CDR2 YYEEEE. The CDR3 loop is CASSWDTRSSTDTQYF. DNA for the CDR3: TGTGCCAGCAGCTGGGACACAAGAAGTTCCACAGATACGCAGTATTTT.

This rearrangement joins TRBV27 to TRBJ2-3; D is unclear. The CDR3 has 15 amino acids. Between the trimmed V and J ends, which lost 1 base and 0 bases, there was a span of 8 bases. Germline V gives CDR1 MNHEY, CDR2 SMNVEV (reference sequence). The chain's CDR3 is CASSLFGPSTDTQYF. The CDR3 DNA is TGTGCCAGCAGTTTATTTGGCCCTAGCACAGATACGCAGTATTTT.

This clonotype was detected only a few times. The chain recombines TRBV12-3 or TRBV12-4 with TRBJ1-1; D perhaps matches TRBD1 (5 bases). V dropped 7 bases and J dropped 6 bases, with 18 bases sitting between them. The CDR3 length is 14 residues. In nucleotides, the CDR3 is TGTGCCAGCAAAGTTTTTCAGGGATCGGCTGAAGCTTTCTTT. Protein product: CASKVFQGSAEAFF.

This clonotype has just a few counts. The genes are TRBV5-8 and TRBJ1-5; maybe TRBD1 (6 bases). The ends were cut back, 7 bases at V and 7 bases at J, with 12 bases in the middle. CDR3 length: 12 residues. Germline CDR1 and CDR2: SGHTS and YDEGEE. CDR3 amino acids: CASEGRGQPQHF. CDR3 sequence (DNA): TGTGCCAGCGAGGGAAGGGGGCAGCCCCAGCATTTT.

This clonotype has a handful of counts. V usage is TRBV7-2 and J usage is TRBJ2-3; no firm D call. V was clipped by 5 bases and J by 2 bases, with 11 bases between them. Germline values: CDR1 SGHTA, CDR2 FQGNSA. The CDR3 runs to 14 residues. The CDR3 loop is CASSRRVPTDTQYF. The CDR3 DNA is TGTGCCAGCAGCCGCCGGGTCCCCACAGATACGCAGTATTTT.

This clonotype was recorded a few times. This sequence joins TRBV20-1 and TRBJ2-2, with TRBD2 matching 10 bases. This CDR3 has 17 amino acids. CDR1 and CDR2 from the germline V gene are DFQATT and SNEGSKA (reference sequence). Germline trimming cut 0 bases from V and 2 bases from J; bases unmatched to any gene: 6. CDR3 sequence (DNA): TGCAGTGCTAGAGATAGTAGCGGGGGGCCCAACACCGGGGAGCTGTTTTTT. This sequence encodes CSARDSSGGPNTGELFF.

This clonotype was counted between two and nine times. V and J are TRBV7-2 and TRBJ2-1; D may be TRBD2 (5 bases). This CDR3 is built from 13 residues. From germline, CDR1 is SGHTA and CDR2 FQGNSA. Between the trimmed V and J ends, which lost 2 bases and 9 bases, there was a span of 11 bases. The CDR3 loop is CASSLNWAGEQFF. DNA for the CDR3: TGTGCCAGCAGCTTAAACTGGGCGGGTGAGCAGTTCTTC.

This clonotype was seen more than once but under ten times. The chain uses TRBV10-3 and TRBJ1-1, with no clear D. In germline, CDR1 is ENHRY, CDR2 SYGVKD. The CDR3 runs to 12 residues. The ends were cut back, 7 bases at V and 2 bases at J, with 8 bases in the middle. In nucleotides, the CDR3 is TGTGCCATCATGGGGATAAACACTGAAGCTTTCTTT. Its protein product is CAIMGINTEAFF.

The chain links TRBV11-3 to TRBJ2-3; possibly TRBD1 for D (6 bases). This CDR3 has 12 residues. The germline V and J ends were trimmed by 4 bases and 7 bases, with 9 bases remaining between them. CDR1 and CDR2 (germline): SGHNT, YENEEA. CDR3 loop: CASSSGENTQYF. In DNA form, the CDR3 reads TGTGCCAGCAGCTCAGGGGAAAATACGCAGTATTTT.

This clonotype has more than one count but fewer than ten. This chain joins TRBV6-5 and TRBJ2-7; no definite D call. CDR1 and CDR2 from the germline V gene are MNHEY and SVGAGI. V was pared by 0 bases and J by 0 bases, with 12 bases between. CDR3 length: 16 amino acids. This CDR3 is CASSYSHANPSYEQYF. In DNA, the CDR3 is TGTGCCAGCAGTTACTCCCACGCCAACCCCTCCTACGAGCAGTACTTC.

The chain has TRBV9 and TRBJ2-2; D call uncertain. Germline V gene lookup returns CDR1 SGDLS and CDR2 YYNGEE. V lost 3 bases and J 5 bases, leaving 8 bases between the germline ends. The CDR3 has 13 amino acids. CDR3 nucleotides: TGTGCCAGCAGCGAAGGTGGGACCGGGGAGCTGTTTTTT. Protein sequence: CASSEGGTGELFF.